Listed below are T cell receptor beta chains from one sample, sequenced in a study of shared clonotypes between healthy human individuals. Sequenced by immunoSEQ multiplex PCR; TCRdb stores in-frame clones only, minus some. The repertoire holds approximately 2,000,000 clones, with roughly 95% as singletons. The specimen sequenced was naive CD8+ T cells from PBMCs. These receptors were collected from a man between 18 and 29 years old in good health. Some clones in this sample may be carry-over from other donors' samples. Both conserved end residues are part of each CDR3. The D gene is left open where the match is weak. Rows may omit the clone size; those that give it use once, few, many or a size class.

D gene | clone size | J gene | V gene | CDR3 DNA | CDR3 protein
TRBD1 | NA | TRBJ2-1 | TRBV7-3 | TGTGCCAGCAGCTTAGGACCTCAGGGGGACAATGAGCAGTTCTTC | CASSLGPQGDNEQFF
NA | NA | TRBJ1-2 | TRBV28 | TGTGCCAGCAGACCTCCTTTCTTGGAGAGGCTCTATGGCTACACCTTC | CASRPPFLERLYGYTF
TRBD1 | NA | TRBJ2-2 | TRBV9 | TGTGCCAGCAGCGTAGGGACAGGGTCGAACACCGGGGAGCTGTTTTTT | CASSVGTGSNTGELFF
TRBD1 | few | TRBJ1-5 | TRBV27 | TGTGCCAGCAGTTCCCGGGACAGAAATCAGCCCCAGCATTTT | CASSSRDRNQPQHF
NA | NA | TRBJ2-1 | TRBV29-1 | TGCAGCGTTGAAGGGAAACAGAGCTCCTACAATGAGCAGTTCTTC | CSVEGKQSSYNEQFF
NA | NA | TRBJ1-5 | TRBV19 | TGTGCCAGTAGTATTACATTGTGGGGCAATCAGCCCCAGCATTTT | CASSITLWGNQPQHF
NA | once | TRBJ1-2 | TRBV9 | TGTGCCAGCAGCGTGTACGGGGACGAAGGCTACACCTTC | CASSVYGDEGYTF
TRBD1 | NA | TRBJ1-1 | TRBV19 | TGTGCCACCCGACAGGGTAACACTGAAGCTTTCTTT | CATRQGNTEAFF
TRBD1 | NA | TRBJ2-1 | TRBV18 | TGTGCCAGCTCACAAGCTTTAGGGACAGGGACCTACAATGAGCAGTTCTTC | CASSQALGTGTYNEQFF
NA | once | TRBJ2-7 | TRBV7-9 | TGTGCCAGCAGCTTAGTCGGGAGTTCGTACGAGCAGTACTTC | CASSLVGSSYEQYF
NA | NA | TRBJ2-5 | TRBV7-2 | TGTGCCAGCAGCTTAGTGGCAGCGTCTCAAGAGACCCAGTACTTC | CASSLVAASQETQYF
NA | NA | TRBJ2-7 | TRBV7-9 | TGTGCCAGCAGCTTTATTCTGGCAGACGAGCAGTACTTC | CASSFILADEQYF
NA | NA | TRBJ1-1 | TRBV27 | TGTGCCAGCAGTCTCTTCGGGGGGGCTGGCATGAACACTGAAGCTTTCTTT | CASSLFGGAGMNTEAFF
NA | NA | TRBJ2-7 | TRBV13 | TGTGCCAGCAGCACCAGAGAACACGAGCAGTACTTC | CASSTREHEQYF
NA | NA | TRBJ1-1 | TRBV19 | TGTGCCAGTAGTATATTGGGAGCTGAAGCTTTCTTT | CASSILGAEAFF
TRBD1 | NA | TRBJ1-2 | TRBV5-5 | TGTGCCAGCAGCTTCGGCGGGACAGGGGACTATGGCTACACCTTC | CASSFGGTGDYGYTF
NA | NA | TRBJ2-1 | TRBV6-1 | TGTGCCAGCAGTGTGGGGAATGAGCAGTTCTTC | CASSVGNEQFF
NA | NA | TRBJ1-3 | TRBV28 | TGTGCCAGCAGTTTATTTCTGGGGAGCCCTGGAAACACCATATATTTT | CASSLFLGSPGNTIYF
NA | NA | TRBJ2-7 | TRBV27 | TGTGCCAGCAGTCCAATCGGGAGCTCCTACGAGCAGTACTTC | CASSPIGSSYEQYF
NA | NA | TRBJ2-7 | TRBV12-2 | TGTGCAAGTCGCTTAAGGGGACTCACCTACGAGCAGTACTTC | CASRLRGLTYEQYF
TRBD2 | NA | TRBJ2-7 | TRBV27 | TGTGCCAGCAGTTTTGTTGGGGGGGCCTACGAGCAGTACTTC | CASSFVGGAYEQYF
NA | NA | TRBJ2-1 | TRBV4-2 | TGTGCCAGCAGCCAAGACGGGGGCTCCTACAATGAGCAGTTCTTC | CASSQDGGSYNEQFF
NA | NA | TRBJ2-3 | TRBV28 | TGTGCCAGCAGTTTCCGGTTGCGAGGGCCCACAGATACGCAGTATTTT | CASSFRLRGPTDTQYF
NA | NA | TRBJ2-7 | TRBV2 | TGTGCCAGCACCTTGCCCCTCGGGGAGAGCTTGTACGAGCAGTACTTC | CASTLPLGESLYEQYF
NA | NA | TRBJ2-5 | TRBV27 | TGTGCCAGCAGTTTAGCCAGCCAAGAGACCCAGTACTTC | CASSLASQETQYF
NA | NA | TRBJ1-5 | TRBV10-1 | TGCGCCAGCAGTGAGTCAACCCTACAGCCCCAGCATTTT | CASSESTLQPQHF
NA | NA | TRBJ1-2 | TRBV10-2 | TGCGCCAGCAGTGAGAGAGACTATGGCTACACCTTC | CASSERDYGYTF
TRBD1 | NA | TRBJ2-7 | TRBV27 | TGTGCCAGCAGCACGACAGGGGGCTCGGACGAGCAGTACTTC | CASSTTGGSDEQYF
TRBD1 | NA | TRBJ2-7 | TRBV7-9 | TGTGCCAGCAGCCCCCCGGGACAGGGATCCACTTCCTACGAGCAGTACTTC | CASSPPGQGSTSYEQYF
NA | NA | TRBJ2-7 | TRBV13 | TGTGCCAGCAGCTTATATAGCGCGAGAAGCTCCTACGAGCAGTACTTC | CASSLYSARSSYEQYF
TRBD1 | NA | TRBJ2-5 | TRBV10-3 | TGTGCCATCAGTGAGTCGAATCCCCGGGACAGTGAGAAGACCCAGTACTTC | CAISESNPRDSEKTQYF
TRBD1 | NA | TRBJ2-5 | TRBV6-6 | TGTGCCAGCAGTCCCTACAGGGGGCAAGAGACCCAGTACTTC | CASSPYRGQETQYF
TRBD1 | NA | TRBJ1-1 | TRBV19 | TGTGCCAGTACGTACAGGGGGACCTACGGGGTGGCTGAAGCTTTCTTT | CASTYRGTYGVAEAFF
NA | NA | TRBJ2-7 | TRBV29-1 | TGCAGCGTTGAAGGCGGCCGGGCCGGCTACGAGCAGTACTTC | CSVEGGRAGYEQYF
NA | NA | TRBJ2-1 | TRBV9 | TGTGCCAGCAGCGTAGTTGCGGGCGCCTACAATGAGCAGTTCTTC | CASSVVAGAYNEQFF
NA | NA | TRBJ2-3 | TRBV27 | TGTGCCAGCAGTTTGGGCCGGTCGATGGGGGGGCGTTTCGCAGATACGCAGTATTTT | CASSLGRSMGGRFADTQYF
NA | NA | TRBJ1-2 | TRBV7-9 | TGTGCCAGCAGCCAGTCGCCCTATGGCTACACCTTC | CASSQSPYGYTF
TRBD1 | NA | TRBJ2-1 | TRBV19 | TGTGCCAGTAGTATGGGACAGGGATTTTTGAATGAGCAGTTCTTC | CASSMGQGFLNEQFF
TRBD2 | NA | TRBJ2-7 | TRBV7-9 | TGTGCCAGCGCTAACCCTGGACTAGCGGGCTCGGTAGACTTC | CASANPGLAGSVDF
NA | NA | TRBJ2-1 | TRBV11-2 | TGTGCCAGCAGCCCCGGGGTACTTGGCGGATACAATGAGCAGTTCTTC | CASSPGVLGGYNEQFF
NA | NA | TRBJ1-5 | TRBV7-9 | TGTGCCAGCAGCACAACCGCTCTGAATCAGCCCCAGCATTTT | CASSTTALNQPQHF
TRBD1 | NA | TRBJ2-1 | TRBV9 | TGTGCCAGCAGCGCCGGACAGGGGGGCTACAATGAGCAGTTCTTC | CASSAGQGGYNEQFF
NA | few | TRBJ1-1 | TRBV2 | TGTGCCAGCAGGGGGTCGGTGACGGGAACACATATGAACACTGAAGCTTTCTTT | CASRGSVTGTHMNTEAFF
NA | NA | TRBJ2-1 | TRBV5-4 | TGTGCCAGCAGCCCCGGGGAAGTCGGTGAGCAGTTCTTC | CASSPGEVGEQFF
TRBD2 | NA | TRBJ2-7 | TRBV5-1 | TGCGCCAGCAGGCTAGCGGGAGAGTACGAGCAGTACTTC | CASRLAGEYEQYF
NA | NA | TRBJ1-2 | TRBV27 | TGTGCCAGCAGGACTTTAGGAAGGGGCTATGGCTACACCTTC | CASRTLGRGYGYTF
NA | once | TRBJ1-1 | TRBV13 | TGTGCCAGCAGCTTAGGTCGGAGGTCGGCCACTGAAGCTTTCTTT | CASSLGRRSATEAFF
TRBD2 | NA | TRBJ2-7 | TRBV19 | TGTGCCAGTAGTGTTTCAAAAAGACTAGCGGAGGGCGGCGACGAGCAGTACTTC | CASSVSKRLAEGGDEQYF
NA | NA | TRBJ1-2 | TRBV9 | TGTGCCAGCAGCGGAACCCAGTCCTATGGCTACACCTTC | CASSGTQSYGYTF
NA | NA | TRBJ2-2 | TRBV6-4 | TGTGCCAGCAGTTCCGTGCTGAACACCGGGGAGCTGTTTTTT | CASSSVLNTGELFF
TRBD1 | NA | TRBJ2-2 | TRBV7-6 | TGTGCCAGCAGCTTAGCTAAAGGGACAGATAACACCGGGGAGCTGTTTTTT | CASSLAKGTDNTGELFF
NA | NA | TRBJ1-1 | TRBV11-3 | TGTGCCAGCAGCTACACCGGCGGGGGGCCGGCAACTGAAGCTTTCTTT | CASSYTGGGPATEAFF